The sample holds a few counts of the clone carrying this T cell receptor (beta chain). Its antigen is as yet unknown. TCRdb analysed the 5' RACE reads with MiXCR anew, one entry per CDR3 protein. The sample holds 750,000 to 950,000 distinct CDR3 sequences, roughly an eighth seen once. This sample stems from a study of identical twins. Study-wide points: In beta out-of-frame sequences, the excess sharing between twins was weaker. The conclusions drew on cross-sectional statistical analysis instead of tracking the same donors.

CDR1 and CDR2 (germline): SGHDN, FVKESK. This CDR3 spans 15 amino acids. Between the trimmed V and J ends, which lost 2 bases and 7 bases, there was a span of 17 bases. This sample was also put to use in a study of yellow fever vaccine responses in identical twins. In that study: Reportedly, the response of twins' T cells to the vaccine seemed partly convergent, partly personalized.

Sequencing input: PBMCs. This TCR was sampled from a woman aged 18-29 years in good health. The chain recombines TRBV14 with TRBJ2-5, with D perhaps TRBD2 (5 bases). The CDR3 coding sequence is TGTGCCAGCAGCCAACTAGCAGCCCCTACCGGGACCCAGTACTTC. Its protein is CASSQLAAPTGTQYF.